The next 21 T cell receptor beta chains were all read from a single sample in a study of tumor-infiltrating lymphocytes in primary liver carcinoma. From 500 to 600 ng of total RNA, TCR beta-specific cDNA was reverse-transcribed using a constant-region primer. Employing slightly modified ARM-PCR, three nested multiplex PCR rounds were run, and these gave rise to the TCR beta libraries. Two initial PCR rounds of around 10 cycles each paired TRBV1-TRBV30 forward primers with a C-beta reverse primer. TCRdb re-called the multiplex PCR reads with MiXCR, one entry per CDR3 protein. This table holds 100,000 or so distinct CDR3 sequences, around 84% found once. It was from about 21-30 mg of unsorted bulk tissue that RNA and DNA were co-extracted. The sequenced sample was liver tumor tissue from sampling region 3. Subset denoted: tumor region T3, left-lateral pole. These receptors came from a man aged 40-55 years with primary liver carcinoma and hepatitis B virus infection.

The table lists this clonotype with a few counts. A much larger clone is a single base away; this may be a read error. The CDR3 does not end in the conserved phenylalanine or tryptophan, so this is likely a read error. V and J are TRBV30 and TRBJ1-1, with D possibly matching TRBD1 (5 bases). The CDR3 has 15 amino acids. CDR1 is GTSNPN, CDR2 SVGIG, per germline (reference sequence). The DNA of the CDR3 is TGTGCCTGGAGTGTAAGAGCAGGGATGAAGACTGAAGCTTTCCTT. As protein: CAWSVRAGMKTEAFL.

To note about this clonotype: Possible read error: a much larger clone is one base away. The gene calls are TRBV30 and TRBJ2-5, with TRBD2 as a possible D gene (5 bases). This CDR3 region has 12 residues. CDR1 GTSNPN and CDR2 SVGIG come from the germline V gene (reference sequence). Here the CDR3 reads CVSLGVRETQYF. CDR3 coding DNA: TGTGTCTCACTAGGAGTACGCGAGACCCAGTACTTC.

The chain joins TRBV28 to TRBJ2-5, with D uncertain. V was pared by 2 bases and J by 3 bases, with 10 bases between. The CDR3 has 14 residues. Germline V gene lookup returns CDR1 MDHEN and CDR2 SYDVKM. The CDR3 DNA is TGTGCCAGCAGTTTACCGCAGGAAGAAGAGACCCAGTACTTC. It specifies CASSLPQEEETQYF.

For this clonotype: The conserved final phenylalanine or tryptophan is absent from the CDR3, which likely points to a read error. The chain has TRBV12-3 or TRBV12-4 and TRBJ2-1, with D uncertain. The CDR3 length is 13 residues. CDR3 loop: CVSSPFPRPEQFL. CDR3 sequence (DNA): TGTGTCAGCAGTCCTTTCCCGCGCCCCGAGCAGTTCCTC.

The CDR3 coding sequence is TGTGCCAGCAGTGAACAGGGTATGGTTAGGGCCAACGTCCTGACTTTC. This translates into CASSEQGMVRANVLTF. The V gene is TRBV6-1, the J gene TRBJ2-6; a possible D gene is TRBD1 (5 bases). The CDR3 has 16 amino acids. Per germline, CDR1 MNHNS and CDR2 SASEGT. V was shortened by 2 bases and J by 5 bases, with 13 bases between the two germline ends.

On this clonotype itself: The conserved phenylalanine or tryptophan normally closing the CDR3 is absent here, so this likely arose from a read error. This chain uses TRBV11-1 with TRBJ2-3; D assignment may be TRBD1 or TRBD2 (5 bases each). Germline CDR1 and CDR2: SGHAT and FQDESV (reference sequence). This CDR3 contains 19 residues. CDR3 region: CPSSPGGSSVGARTDTQYS. The CDR3 region has the DNA TGTCCCAGCAGCCCTGGGGGAAGCTCTGTTGGAGCCCGCACAGATACGCAGTATTCT.

This clonotype was found a few times. A much more abundant neighbour one base away suggests this may be a read error. The chain links TRBV7-9 to TRBJ1-1, with a weak D call TRBD1 (6 bases). Germline CDR1 reads SEHNR; CDR2 reads FQNEAQ (reference sequence). CDR3 length: 13 amino acids. CDR3 loop: CASKLLTGTETFF. CDR3 coding DNA: TGTGCCAGCAAGCTTCTTACAGGGACTGAAACTTTCTTT.

This clonotype was observed a single time. This is likely a read error, given that the CDR3 carries no conserved phenylalanine or tryptophan at its end. J is TRBJ2-5 and V is TRBV11-2; D is unresolved. CDR3 length: 15 amino acids. Trimming stripped 1 base from V and 2 bases from J, with 11 bases between. The germline V gene encodes CDR1 SGHAT and CDR2 FQNNGV. In DNA, the CDR3 is TGTGCCAGCAGCTTAGGGGGTAGTGGACAAGAGACCCAGTACTTA. Translated, it gives CASSLGGSGQETQYL.

Concerning this clonotype itself: It is likely a read error, because the conserved phenylalanine at the end of the CDR3 is missing. V is TRBV12-3 or TRBV12-4 and J is TRBJ2-5; D is tentatively TRBD1 or TRBD2 (5 bases each). This CDR3 is built from 13 residues. The CDR3 bases are TGTGTCAGCAGCCGAAGTGGGACAGAGACCCAGTACTGC. It yields the protein CVSSRSGTETQYC.

A note on this clonotype: Mismatch with germline at one junction end may stem from a read error. The chain employs TRBV7-9 and TRBJ2-3; TRBD1 might be the D (5 bases). The CDR3 runs to 15 residues. CDR1 and CDR2 (germline): SEHNR, FQNEAQ (reference sequence). In DNA form, the CDR3 reads TGTGCCAGCAGTTTAAGGCGGCAGGGATTAGATATGCAGTATTTT. Translating gives CASSLRRQGLDMQYF.

This clonotype was counted many times. The J gene is TRBJ2-7, the V gene TRBV11-2; TRBD2 agrees at 7 bases. Trimming removed 1 base from V and 3 bases from J; junction bases left unmatched: 6. Germline CDR1 SGHAT, CDR2 FQNNGV. The CDR3 covers 15 residues. CDR3 sequence reads: CASSLVGGGDYEQYF. For the CDR3, the DNA is TGTGCCAGCAGCTTAGTGGGGGGGGGGGACTACGAGCAGTACTTC.

Remarks on this clonotype: Since no conserved phenylalanine or tryptophan closes the CDR3, a read error is the likely cause. It is unclear where the CDR3 begins or ends on the DNA, so no DNA is shown, and the CDR3 is as TCRdb lists it. This sequence joins TRBV4-3 and TRBJ1-4. The CDR3 is 15 residues long, counting both termini. In germline, CDR1 is LGHNA, CDR2 YSLEER. This CDR3 reads CASSQDTGLNEKLLL.

The sample holds a few counts of this clonotype. One base away lies a much larger clone, so this may be a sequencing read error. The chain couples TRBV28 to TRBJ2-7, with 13 bases matching TRBD2. CDR3 length: 15 amino acids. With V trimmed by 6 bases and J by 4 bases, 6 bases remained unmatched. CDR1 is MDHEN and CDR2 is SYDVKM in the germline V gene. The CDR3 coding sequence is TGTGCCAGCAGCCTAACTAGCGGGAGGGTGTACGAGCAGTACTTC. This encodes CASSLTSGRVYEQYF.

This clonotype has a count of ten or more. The chain carries TRBV28 and TRBJ2-7; TRBD2 agrees at 12 bases. Germline V gene sequence: CDR1 MDHEN, CDR2 SYDVKM. The CDR3 length is 16 residues. Germline trimming cut 2 bases from V and 6 bases from J; bases unmatched to any gene: 8. CDR3 nucleotides: TGTGCCAGCAGTTTAAGGACTAGCGGGATGTTGCGCGAGCAGTACTTC. Its protein product is CASSLRTSGMLREQYF. The full variable domain, rest sourced from reference TRBV28 and TRBJ2-7, is DVKVTQSSRYLVKRTGEKVFLECVQDMDHENMFWYRQDPGLGLRLIYFSYDVKMKEKGDIPEGYSVSREKKERFSLILESASTNQTSMYLCASSLRTSGMLREQYFGPGTRLTVT.

The rearrangement links TRBV29-1 to TRBJ2-2; perhaps TRBD1 as D (5 bases). V was cut by 5 bases and J by 7 bases, with 14 bases left in between. Germline values: CDR1 SQVTM, CDR2 ANQGSEA. CDR3 size: 13 residues. CDR3 DNA: TGCAGCGTTATCCTGACAGACATCGGGGAGCTGTTTTTT. Its protein product is CSVILTDIGELFF.

Regarding this clonotype: At one end, the junction sequence differs from germline, possibly due to a read error. This sequence joins TRBV30 and TRBJ2-7; TRBD2 matches at 10 bases. In germline, CDR1 is GTSNPN, CDR2 SVGIG (reference sequence). The CDR3 contains 16 residues. CDR3 sequence: CAWSTRGSGRLYEQYF. The CDR3, as DNA: TGTGCTTGGAGTACCCGGGGTAGCGGGAGGCTCTACGAGCAGTACTTC.

The genes are TRBV14 and TRBJ1-1; TRBD1 agrees at 8 bases. The CDR3 extends over 16 amino acids. CDR1 and CDR2 from the germline V gene are SGHDN and FVKESK. V dropped 10 bases and J dropped 0; count of bases not matched to a gene: 13. DNA of the CDR3: TGTGCCAACTGCCGGGGACAGGAGAGAATGAACACTGAAGCTTTCTTT. Translating it yields CANCRGQERMNTEAFF.

As regards this clonotype: Mismatch with germline at one junction end may stem from a read error. The chain is built from TRBV6-6 and TRBJ2-5, with D possibly matching TRBD2 (6 bases). The CDR3 covers 14 residues. Per the germline V gene, CDR1 is MNHNY and CDR2 is SVGAGI (reference sequence). The CDR3: CAGSYSGDLGTQYF. The DNA of the CDR3 is TGTGCCGGCAGTTACTCTGGGGACTTGGGGACGCAGTACTTC.

Turning to this clonotype: The CDR3 does not close with the conserved phenylalanine or tryptophan, likely indicating a read error. The V gene is TRBV4-1, the J gene TRBJ2-7, with 8 bases lining up with TRBD1. CDR3 length equals 16 residues. The trim removed 2 bases at V and 5 bases at J, leaving 11 bases unmatched. Germline loops: CDR1 MGHRA, CDR2 YSYEKL. The CDR3 bases are TGCGCCAGCAGCCAATTCCCCCAGGGGGCAGGGGACGAGCAGTACCTC. It yields the protein CASSQFPQGAGDEQYL.

This clonotype appeared a single time. This rearrangement joins TRBV5-1 to TRBJ2-1; 7 nucleotides agree with TRBD2. V was clipped by 5 bases and J by 9 bases; unmatched bases: 8. The CDR3 totals 13 residues. Germline lookup yields CDR1 SGHRS and CDR2 YFSETQ. Here the CDR3 reads CASSVSRGCEQFF. The DNA for the CDR3 is TGCGCCAGCAGTGTCTCGCGGGGGTGTGAGCAGTTCTTC.

Notes on this clonotype: A junction boundary mismatches the germline segment, possibly from a read error. The V call is TRBV5-1, the J call TRBJ2-2; D assignment may be TRBD1 or TRBD2 (5 bases each). Germline V gene lookup returns CDR1 SGHRS and CDR2 YFSETQ. This CDR3 is built from 16 residues. CDR3 in amino acids: CASSLSPSTDTGELLF. CDR3 coding DNA: TGTGCCAGCAGCTTGAGTCCTAGCACGGACACCGGGGAGCTGCTTTTT.